One sample yielded the 27 T cell receptor beta chains listed below, sequenced in a study of OX40 agonist ivuxolimab in advanced cancers. Produced via immunoSEQ multiplex PCR; TCRdb's table is partial and in-frame only. In the table there are 40,000 to 60,000 clones, around 80% of which are singletons. Material: CD4+ or CD8+ T cells sorted from blood, obtained in a trial of the OX40 agonist ivuxolimab. The receptors come from an adult with an advanced solid tumor such as melanoma, head and neck, liver or kidney cancer.

The chain joins TRBV18 to TRBJ2-5; D remains unclear. Germline CDR1 KGHSH, CDR2 LQKENI. The CDR3 has 13 amino acids. Trimming removed 2 bases at V and 1 base at J, with 5 bases between. This chain's CDR3 is CASSPGFQETQYF. In DNA form, the CDR3 reads TGTGCCAGCTCACCAGGATTCCAAGAGACCCAGTACTTC.

This chain uses TRBV6-1 with TRBJ1-4; a possible D gene is TRBD1 (6 bases). There are 15 residues in the CDR3. Germline-derived CDR1 and CDR2 are MNHNS and SASEGT. With 7 bases removed from V and 4 bases from J, the gap between germline ends came to 16 bases. CDR3 in amino acids: CASNPTGGLNEKLFF. CDR3 nucleotide sequence: TGTGCCAGCAATCCCACCGGGGGGCTTAATGAAAAACTGTTTTTT.

This clone was observed once. The chain employs TRBV7-7 and TRBJ1-3; 10 positions agree with TRBD1. The CDR3 is 15 residues long. The germline V gene has CDR1 SSHAT and CDR2 FNYEAQ (reference sequence). J gave up 4 bases and V 5 bases, and 5 bases lay outside the gene matches. CDR3 amino acids: CASSPGQGVGNTIYF. CDR3 DNA: TGTGCCAGCAGCCCTGGACAGGGGGTGGGAAACACCATATATTTT.

The chain joins TRBV6-5 to TRBJ1-4; unclear D gene. V was shortened by 1 base and J by 8 bases, with 11 bases between the two germline ends. Germline loops: CDR1 MNHEY, CDR2 SVGAGI. The CDR3 length is 14 residues. Here the CDR3 reads CASSYYSPREKLFF. CDR3 DNA sequence: TGTGCCAGCAGTTACTACTCCCCCCGGGAAAAACTGTTTTTT.

A few counts support this clone. This CDR3 is also generated by other DNA sequences in the sample. V usage is TRBV7-9 and J usage is TRBJ1-5, with 8 bases aligning to TRBD1. The germline V gene has CDR1 SEHNR and CDR2 FQNEAQ (reference sequence). The CDR3 spans 13 residues. V lost 5 bases to trimming and J lost 7 bases; unmatched junction nucleotides: 4. CDR3 amino acids: CASSATGEQPQHF. The CDR3 nucleotides are TGTGCCAGCAGCGCGACAGGGGAGCAGCCCCAGCATTTT. Together with reference TRBV7-9 and TRBJ1-5, the CDR3 gives the full variable domain: DTGVSQNPRHKITKRGQNVTFRCDPISEHNRLYWYRQTLGQGPEFLTYFQNEAQLEKSRLLSDRFSAERPKGSFSTLEIQRTEQGDSAMYLCASSATGEQPQHFGDGTRLSIL.

This clone was seen a handful of times. The CDR3 reads CASSPLQAEYNEQFF. CDR3 DNA: TGCGCCAGCAGCCCTCTTCAAGCGGAGTACAATGAGCAGTTCTTC. The chain has TRBV10-2 and TRBJ2-1; the D gene is possibly TRBD2 (5 bases). The CDR3 loop spans 15 amino acids. V gave up 6 bases and J gave up 4 bases, with 16 bases separating them. Germline V gives CDR1 WSHSY, CDR2 SAAADI.

The V call is TRBV5-4, the J call TRBJ2-1, with D possibly called TRBD1 or TRBD2 (6 bases each). The CDR3 loop spans 18 amino acids. Germline-derived CDR1 and CDR2 are SGHNT and YYREEE (reference sequence). The V gene lost 2 bases and the J gene lost 3 bases, with 21 bases spanning the gap. The CDR3 region is CASSLSKFGGTHYNEQFF. The CDR3 coding sequence is TGTGCCAGCAGCTTATCCAAATTCGGCGGGACACACTACAATGAGCAGTTCTTC.

V and J are TRBV6-6 and TRBJ2-7, with TRBD2 matching over 10 bases. CDR1 MNHNY and CDR2 SVGAGI come from the germline V gene (reference sequence). CDR3 size: 14 residues. V dropped 4 bases and J dropped 3; count of bases not matched to a gene: 3. CDR3 nucleotides: TGTGCCAGCAGTTCCTCTAGCGGGAGCTACGAGCAGTACTTC. The encoded protein is CASSSSSGSYEQYF.

The rearrangement uses TRBV27 and TRBJ1-6; the D gene is possibly TRBD1 (6 bases). This CDR3 has 14 residues. Trimming shortened V by 6 bases and J by 8 bases, and 14 bases separated the two germline ends. Germline CDR1 is MNHEY and CDR2 is SMNVEV (reference sequence). Here the CDR3 DNA reads TGTGCCAGCAGCAAATTTTACAGGGATTCACCCCTCCACTTT. As protein: CASSKFYRDSPLHF.

This clone turned up a few times. The chain has TRBV7-2 and TRBJ2-2; D is unclear. The CDR3 runs to 13 residues. Germline CDR1 SGHTA, CDR2 FQGNSA. Trimming removed 6 bases at V and 4 bases at J, with 9 bases between. The CDR3 sequence is CASRRTGTGELFF. The CDR3 DNA reads as TGTGCCAGCAGGAGAACGGGCACCGGGGAGCTGTTTTTT.

CDR3 bases: TGCGCCAGCAGCCAAGTTCAGGGGGCGGTCTACGAGCAGTACTTC. It codes for CASSQVQGAVYEQYF. The rearrangement joins TRBV4-3 to TRBJ2-7, with 8 positions matching TRBD1. CDR3 length: 15 residues. With 1 base clipped from V and 3 bases from J, the junction kept 5 bases outside the gene matches. Germline V CDR1 and CDR2: LGHNA, YSLEER.

The chain combines TRBV19 with TRBJ2-5; 9 bases are a match to TRBD1. The ends lost 5 bases at V and 6 bases at J; junction bases unmatched: 4. The CDR3 loop spans 13 amino acids. Germline V gene lookup returns CDR1 LNHDA and CDR2 SQIVND (reference sequence). The CDR3 nucleotides read TGTGCCAGTAGTCAACAGGGGGCCAAGACCCAGTACTTC. It encodes CASSQQGAKTQYF.

In DNA form, the CDR3 reads TGTGCCAGCCGGAGAGGACAGGGGGGCGAGCAGTACTTC. Translation: CASRRGQGGEQYF. The rearrangement joins TRBV6-6 to TRBJ2-7; 10 bases line up with TRBD1. Losses at the gene ends were 8 bases for V and 6 bases for J; bases not matched to a gene: 7. The CDR3 extends over 13 amino acids. Germline CDR1 reads MNHNY; CDR2 reads SVGAGI (reference sequence).

The chain is built from TRBV2 and TRBJ2-2; D ambiguous. CDR1 is SNHLY, CDR2 FYNNEI, per germline. Deletions cut 6 bases from V and 6 bases from J, with 11 bases between. The CDR3 sequence is 13 residues long. The CDR3 nucleotides read TGTGCCAGCAGCGTTGGATGGTCCGGGGAGCTGTTTTTT. Residues: CASSVGWSGELFF.

About this clone itself: Being one base from a much bigger clone, this may be a read error. The rearrangement joins TRBV10-2 to TRBJ2-1; D is uncertain. Germline loops: CDR1 WSHSY, CDR2 SAAADI. The CDR3 contains 10 residues. CDR3 sequence reads: CVRRWGFRIF. The DNA of the CDR3 is TGCGTCCGTCGTTGGGGTTTTAGGATCTTC.

This chain joins TRBV6-1 and TRBJ2-1; TRBD2 agrees at 7 bases. Germline loops: CDR1 MNHNS, CDR2 SASEGT. The CDR3 length is 15 residues. Trimming cost V 1 base and J 4 bases; bases outside gene matches: 4. The CDR3 bases are TGTGCCAGCAGTGAAGGTTGGGGGGGGTACAATGAGCAGTTCTTC. Encoded protein: CASSEGWGGYNEQFF.

V usage is TRBV18 and J usage is TRBJ1-1; D remains ambiguous. V was pared by 3 bases and J by 3 bases, with 14 bases between. Germline V lookup: CDR1 KGHSH, CDR2 LQKENI. This CDR3 contains 15 residues. The CDR3 DNA reads as TGTGCCAGCTCACCTAGGGCCTTGGGTGACACTGAAGCTTTCTTT. Translated, it gives CASSPRALGDTEAFF.

The chain has TRBV19 and TRBJ2-1, with D perhaps matching TRBD2 (6 bases). The germline V gene encodes CDR1 LNHDA and CDR2 SQIVND (reference sequence). This CDR3 is 13 amino acids long. V was shortened by 3 bases and J by 9 bases, with 12 bases between the two germline ends. The CDR3 DNA follows: TGTGCCAGTAGTATCGGGCGGGATTTTGAGCAGTTCTTC. It codes for CASSIGRDFEQFF.

This chain links TRBV19 with TRBJ2-1; D might be TRBD2 (6 bases). The germline gives CDR1 LNHDA, CDR2 SQIVND (reference sequence). The germline V and J ends were trimmed by 6 bases and 8 bases, with 29 bases remaining between them. The CDR3 extends over 18 amino acids. This chain's CDR3 is CASSRKGTLGVYVDEQFF. The CDR3 region has the DNA TGTGCCAGTAGCCGGAAGGGGACTTTAGGGGTTTATGTAGATGAGCAGTTCTTC.

The chain couples TRBV19 to TRBJ1-2; the D gene is possibly TRBD1 (6 bases). Germline assignment: CDR1 LNHDA and CDR2 SQIVND (reference sequence). CDR3 length equals 15 residues. Trimming shortened V by 5 bases and J by 3 bases, and 16 bases separated the two germline ends. The CDR3 protein is CASSDPNREYYGYTF. In nucleotides, the CDR3 is TGTGCCAGTAGTGATCCCAACAGGGAGTACTATGGCTACACCTTC.

Only one count was recorded for this clone. CDR3 amino acids: CASSIYGQGFDEQYF. Written as DNA, the CDR3 is TGTGCCAGTAGTATATACGGACAGGGATTTGACGAGCAGTACTTC. This chain links TRBV19 with TRBJ2-7; TRBD1 aligns across 8 bases. This CDR3 is built from 15 residues. V lost 2 bases and J lost 5; bases outside the gene matches: 8. Germline CDR1 reads LNHDA; CDR2 reads SQIVND (reference sequence).

V is TRBV5-6 and J is TRBJ2-3; possible D gene TRBD1, 6 bases. The V end lost 0 bases, the J end lost 0 bases, and 11 bases lay between the germline ends. Germline V gene lookup returns CDR1 SGHDT and CDR2 YYEEEE. CDR3 length: 16 residues. This CDR3 reads CASSLGGGTSTDTQYF. CDR3 bases: TGTGCCAGCAGCTTGGGAGGGGGAACTAGCACAGATACGCAGTATTTT. Based on the CDR3 plus reference TRBV5-6 and TRBJ2-3, the full variable domain is DAGVTQSPTHLIKTRGQQVTLRCSPKSGHDTVSWYQQALGQGPQFIFQYYEEEERQRGNFPDRFSGHQFPNYSSELNVNALLLGDSALYLCASSLGGGTSTDTQYFGPGTRLTVL.

V is TRBV5-6 and J is TRBJ1-3, with a possible D match to TRBD1 (5 bases). This CDR3 contains 16 residues. Trimming took off 4 bases at V and 0 bases at J, with 14 bases between the two ends. Germline V gives CDR1 SGHDT, CDR2 YYEEEE. The CDR3 DNA is TGTGCCAGCAGCCCGGGACTCTCGACCTCTGGAAACACCATATATTTT. Encoded protein: CASSPGLSTSGNTIYF.

The rearrangement joins TRBV12-1 to TRBJ1-1; the table calls TRBD1, which could not be checked here. TRBV12-1 is shown as a pseudogene. This CDR3 has 15 amino acids. The chain's CDR3 is CASSSGTDLSGEAFF. The CDR3 nucleotides read TGTGCCAGCAGCTCGGGGACAGACTTGAGCGGTGAAGCTTTCTTT.

The rearrangement joins TRBV30 to TRBJ2-4; D ambiguous. CDR1 is GTSNPN and CDR2 is SVGIG in the germline V gene (reference sequence). CDR3 length: 16 residues. Trimming took off 2 bases at V and 0 bases at J, with 14 bases between the two ends. CDR3 DNA sequence: TGTGCCTGGAGTTCTTTCGAGAAATTAGCCAAAAACATTCAGTACTTC. It translates to CAWSSFEKLAKNIQYF.

V and J are TRBV29-1 and TRBJ2-1; tentatively, D is TRBD2 (5 bases). CDR1 is SQVTM, CDR2 ANQGSEA, per germline. CDR3 size: 14 residues. Trimming left V 5 bases short and J 6 bases short, with 17 bases between. CDR3 coding DNA: TGCAGCGTTCGCGTAGTCACTAGAGGCAATGAGCAGTTCTTC. Translation: CSVRVVTRGNEQFF.

The V and J genes are TRBV10-2 and TRBJ2-7; 7 bases are shared with TRBD1. The CDR3 sequence is 13 residues long. The ends lost 6 bases at V and 2 bases at J; junction bases unmatched: 4. Germline V lookup: CDR1 WSHSY, CDR2 SAAADI. CDR3 region: CASRETGTYEQYF. Here the CDR3 DNA reads TGCGCCAGCAGAGAGACAGGGACCTACGAGCAGTACTTC.